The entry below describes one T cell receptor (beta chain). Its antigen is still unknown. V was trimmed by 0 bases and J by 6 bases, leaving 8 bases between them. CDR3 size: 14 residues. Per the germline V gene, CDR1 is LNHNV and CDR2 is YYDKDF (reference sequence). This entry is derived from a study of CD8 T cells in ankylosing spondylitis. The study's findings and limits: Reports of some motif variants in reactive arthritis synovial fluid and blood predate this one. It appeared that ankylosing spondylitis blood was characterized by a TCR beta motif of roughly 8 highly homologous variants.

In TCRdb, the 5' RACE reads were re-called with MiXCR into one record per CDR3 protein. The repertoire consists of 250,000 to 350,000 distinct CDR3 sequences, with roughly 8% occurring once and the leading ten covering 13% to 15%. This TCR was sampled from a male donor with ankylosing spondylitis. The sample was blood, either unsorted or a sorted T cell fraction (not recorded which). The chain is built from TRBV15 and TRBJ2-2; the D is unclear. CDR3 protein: CATSRDGTAGELFF. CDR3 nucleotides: TGTGCCACCAGCAGAGATGGTACGGCCGGGGAGCTGTTTTTT.